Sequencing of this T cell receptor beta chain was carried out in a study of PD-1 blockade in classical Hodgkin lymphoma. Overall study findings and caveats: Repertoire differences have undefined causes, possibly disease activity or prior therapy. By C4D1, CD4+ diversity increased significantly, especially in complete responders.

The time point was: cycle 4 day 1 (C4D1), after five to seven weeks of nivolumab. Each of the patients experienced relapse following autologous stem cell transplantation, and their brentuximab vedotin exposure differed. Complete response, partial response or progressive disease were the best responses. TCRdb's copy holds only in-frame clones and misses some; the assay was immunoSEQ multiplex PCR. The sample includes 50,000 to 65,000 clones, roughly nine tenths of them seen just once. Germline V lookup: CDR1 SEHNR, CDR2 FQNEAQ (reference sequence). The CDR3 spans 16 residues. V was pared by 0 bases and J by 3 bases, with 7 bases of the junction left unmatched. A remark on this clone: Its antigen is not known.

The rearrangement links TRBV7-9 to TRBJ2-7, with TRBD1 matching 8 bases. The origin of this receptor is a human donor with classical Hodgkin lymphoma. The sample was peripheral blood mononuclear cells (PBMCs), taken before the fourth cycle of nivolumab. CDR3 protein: CASSLAPGQGYYEQYF. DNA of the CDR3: TGTGCCAGCAGCTTAGCCCCTGGACAGGGTTACTACGAGCAGTACTTC. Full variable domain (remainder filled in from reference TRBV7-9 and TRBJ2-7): DTGVSQNPRHKITKRGQNVTFRCDPISEHNRLYWYRQTLGQGPEFLTYFQNEAQLEKSRLLSDRFSAERPKGSFSTLEIQRTEQGDSAMYLCASSLAPGQGYYEQYFGPGTRLTVT.